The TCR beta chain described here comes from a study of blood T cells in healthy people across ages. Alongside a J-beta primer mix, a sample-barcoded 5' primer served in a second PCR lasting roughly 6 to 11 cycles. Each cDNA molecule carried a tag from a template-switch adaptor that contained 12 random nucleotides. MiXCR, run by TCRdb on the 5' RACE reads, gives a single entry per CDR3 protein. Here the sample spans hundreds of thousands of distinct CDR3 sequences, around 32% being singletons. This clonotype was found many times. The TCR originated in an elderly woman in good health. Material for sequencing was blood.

Written as DNA, the CDR3 is TGCGCCAGCAGTCTGGACAGGGTGGGTAATTCACCCCTCCACTTT. It specifies CASSLDRVGNSPLHF. The rearrangement links TRBV5-1 to TRBJ1-6; TRBD1 matches 8 bases. V dropped 5 bases and J dropped 6; count of bases not matched to a gene: 7. The length of the CDR3 is 15 residues. Per the germline V gene, CDR1 is SGHRS and CDR2 is YFSETQ.